This T cell receptor beta chain was sequenced for a study of control samples from healthy donors and cancer patients. This table comes from immunoSEQ multiplex PCR, and its TCRdb copy is limited to in-frame clones, with some not included. Of about 140,000 clones detected, 75% to 95% appear once; the ten largest clones hold about 3%. The CDR3 is 16 residues long. Germline V gene lookup returns CDR1 SGHNT and CDR2 YENEEA. Unmatched junction bases numbered 2, after V lost 1 base and J lost 5 bases. The chain has TRBV11-3 and TRBJ2-3; 14 bases align to TRBD2. The receptor's source is a man aged 30 to 39 in good health. Sequencing used blood. Here the CDR3 reads CASSLAGLAGGDTQYF. The CDR3 region has the DNA TGTGCCAGCAGCTTAGCCGGACTAGCGGGGGGAGATACGCAGTATTTT.